Sequencing of this T cell receptor beta chain was carried out in a study of blood T cells in healthy people across ages. Notes on the study in general: Measured against age, TCR beta diversity per million T cells decreased in a roughly linear manner. PBMCs went unsorted, and a conclusive naive versus antigen-experienced comparison was therefore prevented.

The CDR3 contains 13 residues. In germline, CDR1 is SQVTM, CDR2 ANQGSEA. Trimming removed 6 bases from V and 4 bases from J; junction bases left unmatched: 8. This clonotype has just a few counts. The antigen is undetermined. The second PCR ran roughly 6 to 11 cycles with a sample-barcoded 5' primer and J-beta primers. Every cDNA molecule carried a tag from a template-switch adaptor bearing 12 random nucleotides. TCRdb called the 5' RACE reads again in MiXCR, with one record for every CDR3 protein. The table shows about 1,500,000 distinct CDR3 sequences, with approximately 30% occurring only once. The receptor was derived from a woman in her 30s in good health. V and J are TRBV29-1 and TRBJ1-2, with 7 bases fitting TRBD1. The sequencing sample was made of blood. The CDR3 sequence is CSVDGQDVYGYTF. The CDR3 nucleotides read TGCAGCGTCGACGGACAGGACGTCTATGGCTACACCTTC.